This TCR beta chain was captured in a study of metastatic and nonmetastatic thyroid tumors. Across the whole study: Repertoire comparison spanned blood and tumor or nodule tissue of malignant and benign thyroid patients.

Prior to thyroid surgery, none of the patients had received any treatment. This clone was observed at least ten times. Using MiXCR, TCRdb reanalyzed the PCR reads. Among about 85,000 clones listed, around 9.2% were seen once. Trimming left V 2 bases short and J 0 bases short, with 10 bases between. Germline CDR1 is SGHTA and CDR2 is FQGNSA. CDR3 length: 15 residues. This chain joins TRBV7-2 and TRBJ2-5, with D possibly matching TRBD2 (6 bases). Source material: blood. This TCR derives from a female donor with papillary thyroid cancer or a benign thyroid nodule (not recorded which). Some clones in this sample may be carry-over from other donors' samples. CDR3 sequence reads: CASSLNGGNQETQYF. The CDR3 region has the DNA TGTGCCAGCAGCTTAAACGGGGGAAACCAAGAGACCCAGTACTTC.